This TCR beta chain was captured in a study of CD8 T cells in ankylosing spondylitis. Study-level points and caveats: Disease-linked clones displayed a CD8+ phenotype and appeared relatively rarely in peripheral blood. A TCR beta motif of fewer than 10 highly homologous variants seemed to mark ankylosing spondylitis blood. Disease-associated clones were reportedly significantly overrepresented in matched ankylosing spondylitis synovial fluid.

TCRdb ran MiXCR on the 5' RACE reads and lists one entry per CDR3 protein. Of 35,000 to 40,000 distinct CDR3 sequences in the sample, approximately 16% were seen once. Turning to this clonotype: What it binds is unknown.

Germline CDR1 reads DFQATT; CDR2 reads SNEGSKA (reference sequence). The V end lost 3 bases, the J end lost 0 bases, and 6 bases lay between the germline ends. The CDR3 covers 13 residues. This chain joins TRBV20-1 and TRBJ1-5, with D possibly matching TRBD1 (6 bases). This clonotype was sampled from a male donor with ankylosing spondylitis or in good health (not recorded which). Sequenced: blood. The CDR3: CSARDSSNQPQHF. As DNA, the CDR3 is TGCAGTGCTAGGGACAGTAGCAATCAGCCCCAGCATTTT.